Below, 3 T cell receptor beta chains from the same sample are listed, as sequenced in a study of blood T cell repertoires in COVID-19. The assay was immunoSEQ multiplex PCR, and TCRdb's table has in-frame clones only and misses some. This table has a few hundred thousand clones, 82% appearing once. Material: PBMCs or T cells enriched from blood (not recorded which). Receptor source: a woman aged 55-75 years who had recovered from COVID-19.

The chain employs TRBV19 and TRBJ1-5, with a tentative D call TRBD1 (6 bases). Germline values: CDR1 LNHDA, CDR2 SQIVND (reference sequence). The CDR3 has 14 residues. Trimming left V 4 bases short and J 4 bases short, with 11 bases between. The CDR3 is CASSTTGRNQPQHF. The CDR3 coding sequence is TGTGCCAGTAGTACCACAGGGCGAAATCAGCCCCAGCATTTT.

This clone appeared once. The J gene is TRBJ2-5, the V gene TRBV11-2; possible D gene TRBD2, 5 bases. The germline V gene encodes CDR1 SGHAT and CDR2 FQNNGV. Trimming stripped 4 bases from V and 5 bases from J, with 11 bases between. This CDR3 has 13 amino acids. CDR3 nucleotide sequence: TGTGCCAGCAGCTGGGGTGGCGGGGAGACCCAGTACTTC. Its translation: CASSWGGGETQYF.

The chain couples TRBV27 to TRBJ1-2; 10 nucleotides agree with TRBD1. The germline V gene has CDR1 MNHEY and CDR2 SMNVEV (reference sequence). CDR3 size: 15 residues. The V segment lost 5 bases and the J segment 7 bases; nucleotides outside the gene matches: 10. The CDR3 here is CASSPRGQGFSGYTF. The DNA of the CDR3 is TGTGCCAGCAGTCCCCGGGGACAGGGGTTTTCTGGCTACACCTTC.